These 26 T cell receptor beta chains were all obtained from the same sample, sequenced in a study of T cell responses to AZD1222 COVID-19 vaccine. Sequencing used immunoSEQ multiplex PCR; TCRdb keeps in-frame clones, though not all of them. The sample consists of roughly 70,000 clones, about nine tenths of them appearing once. The material sequenced was peripheral blood, taken on day 0 of AZD1222 vaccination. These receptors all stem from an adult in good health.

This clone was recorded a few times. V usage is TRBV7-8 and J usage is TRBJ1-5, with TRBD1 identical over 9 bases. V shed 5 bases, J shed 4 bases, and the junction held 3 bases outside the gene matches. CDR1 SGHVS and CDR2 FQNEAQ come from the germline V gene. The CDR3 spans 14 residues. DNA of the CDR3: TGTGCCAGCAGCCGAGGACAGGGGAATCAGCCCCAGCATTTT. Its translation is CASSRGQGNQPQHF.

This chain uses TRBV7-2 with TRBJ2-1; 7 bases match TRBD2. This CDR3 contains 13 residues. Germline CDR1 reads SGHTA; CDR2 reads FQGNSA. The V gene end was trimmed by 1 base and the J gene end by 15 bases; junction bases not matched to a gene: 9. CDR3 DNA: TGTGCCAGCAGCTTAGGGACTAGTAACGGTCGGTTCTTC. Amino acids: CASSLGTSNGRFF.

V usage is TRBV28 and J usage is TRBJ1-1; D is possibly TRBD1 (5 bases). CDR3 size: 13 residues. Trimming took 10 bases from V and 2 from J, leaving 14 bases between them. Germline V gene lookup returns CDR1 MDHEN and CDR2 SYDVKM. The CDR3 sequence is CATIRQGNTEAFF. CDR3 in DNA: TGTGCCACGATAAGGCAGGGAAACACTGAAGCTTTCTTT. The full variable domain, its missing parts supplied by reference TRBV28 and TRBJ1-1, is DVKVTQSSRYLVKRTGEKVFLECVQDMDHENMFWYRQDPGLGLRLIYFSYDVKMKEKGDIPEGYSVSREKKERFSLILESASTNQTSMYLCATIRQGNTEAFFGQGTRLTVV.

V is TRBV9 and J is TRBJ2-3; the D gene could be TRBD1 or TRBD2 (5 bases each). The CDR3 consists of 14 residues. Per germline, CDR1 SGDLS and CDR2 YYNGEE. Trimming removed 1 base from V and 0 bases from J, with 6 bases in between. The CDR3 protein is CASSVRDSTDTQYF. The CDR3 bases are TGTGCCAGCAGCGTAAGGGACAGCACAGATACGCAGTATTTT.

The V call is TRBV6-5, the J call TRBJ1-5; 11 nucleotides agree with TRBD1. CDR3 length equals 13 residues. Germline CDR1 is MNHEY and CDR2 is SVGAGI. Unmatched junction bases numbered 3, after V lost 7 bases and J lost 7 bases. The CDR3 protein is CASMGQGGQPQHF. CDR3 nucleotides: TGTGCCAGCATGGGACAGGGGGGACAGCCCCAGCATTTT.

The V call is TRBV6-2 or TRBV6-3, the J call TRBJ2-7, with D tentatively TRBD1 or TRBD2 (5 bases each). V was trimmed by 0 bases and J by 0 bases, leaving 9 bases between them. Germline CDR1 is MNHEY and CDR2 is SVGEGT. CDR3 length equals 15 residues. DNA for the CDR3: TGTGCCAGCAGTTACTCGTCAGGGAGCTCCTACGAGCAGTACTTC. It codes for CASSYSSGSSYEQYF.

A word on this clone: Other DNA variants within this sample encode the same CDR3. The V and J genes are TRBV7-8 and TRBJ2-7; the D is unclear. The CDR3 loop spans 13 amino acids. Germline values: CDR1 SGHVS, CDR2 FQNEAQ. Between the trimmed V and J ends, which lost 1 base and 0 bases, there was a span of 4 bases. The CDR3 DNA is TGTGCCAGCAGCTTAGGACACTCCTACGAGCAGTACTTC. Protein sequence: CASSLGHSYEQYF.

The CDR3 DNA is TGTGCCAGCCTTTGGGTGGGGGAGCTGTTTTTT. It yields the protein CASLWVGELFF. V and J are TRBV12-3 or TRBV12-4 and TRBJ2-2; D call uncertain. This CDR3 has 11 amino acids. Trimming removed 8 bases at V and 8 bases at J, with 9 bases between.

This chain's CDR3 is CASSQDIPPYGYTF. The CDR3, as DNA: TGTGCCAGCAGCCAAGATATACCTCCCTATGGCTACACCTTC. The chain uses TRBV4-2 and TRBJ1-2; D ambiguous. The germline V gene encodes CDR1 LGHNA and CDR2 YNFKEQ. The length of the CDR3 is 14 residues. V lost 0 bases and J 4 bases, leaving 9 bases between the germline ends.

The chain carries TRBV2 and TRBJ1-1, with D tentatively TRBD1 (6 bases). The CDR3 is made up of 14 amino acids. Germline V lookup: CDR1 SNHLY, CDR2 FYNNEI. Trimming pared 3 bases from V and 0 bases from J, leaving 8 bases between. The CDR3 loop reads CASSEQGLNTEAFF. CDR3 DNA sequence: TGTGCCAGCAGTGAGCAGGGGCTGAACACTGAAGCTTTCTTT.

The gene calls are TRBV10-3 and TRBJ1-6, with D possibly being TRBD1 (5 bases). The CDR3 loop spans 15 amino acids. The germline gives CDR1 ENHRY, CDR2 SYGVKD. Trimming pared 0 bases from V and 8 bases from J, leaving 11 bases between. The CDR3 here is CAISESTGAYSPLHF. The CDR3 nucleotides read TGTGCCATCAGTGAGTCGACTGGGGCATATTCACCCCTCCACTTT.

With respect to this clone: The same CDR3 arises from other DNA sequences in this sample as well. The CDR3 region has the DNA TGTGCCAGCAGTTACGGGGGGTCCACGGATACGCAGTATTTT. Its translation is CASSYGGSTDTQYF. V gene TRBV6-5 combines with J gene TRBJ2-3, with a weak D call TRBD2 (6 bases). The CDR3 totals 14 residues. The germline V and J ends were trimmed by 2 bases and 6 bases, with 12 bases remaining between them. The germline V gene has CDR1 MNHEY and CDR2 SVGAGI.

V is TRBV3-1 (or the pseudogene TRBV3-2) and J is TRBJ1-6; D unresolved. The V gene lost 4 bases and the J gene lost 8 bases, with 15 bases spanning the gap. This CDR3 is built from 15 residues. The V gene's germline CDR1 is LGHDT and CDR2 YNNKEL (reference sequence). CDR3 loop: CASSLGPGWDSPLHF. CDR3 coding DNA: TGTGCCAGCAGCCTCGGACCGGGGTGGGATTCACCCCTCCACTTT.

This clone has only one observation. The chain uses TRBV7-9 and TRBJ1-1; a possible D gene is TRBD1 (6 bases). This CDR3 is built from 14 residues. V shed 5 bases and J shed 4 bases, with 14 bases lying between them. CDR1 and CDR2 from the germline V gene are SEHNR and FQNEAQ (reference sequence). The CDR3 coding sequence is TGTGCCAGCAGCCCTGGGGGGCCGGGCACTGAAGCTTTCTTT. Translating it yields CASSPGGPGTEAFF.

This clone was counted only a few times. The gene calls are TRBV4-3 and TRBJ2-7, with a tentative D call TRBD2 (5 bases). V was pared by 0 bases and J by 3 bases, with 12 bases between. Per the germline V gene, CDR1 is LGHNA and CDR2 is YSLEER. This CDR3 has 15 residues. The CDR3 region has the DNA TGCGCCAGCAGCCAAGATCATGCGGGCCTCTACGAGCAGTACTTC. This encodes CASSQDHAGLYEQYF.

The chain has TRBV27 and TRBJ2-2; tentatively, D is TRBD1 or TRBD2 (5 bases each). The CDR3 runs to 15 residues. The V and J ends lost 6 bases and 5 bases respectively, with 16 bases between them. Germline values: CDR1 MNHEY, CDR2 SMNVEV (reference sequence). CDR3 protein: CASRPSMRGTGELFF. Written as DNA, the CDR3 is TGTGCCAGCAGACCCTCCATGAGGGGAACCGGGGAGCTGTTTTTT.

V gene TRBV2 combines with J gene TRBJ1-4; 7 positions match TRBD1. This CDR3 is built from 14 residues. Germline V gene data show CDR1 as SNHLY and CDR2 as FYNNEI. V lost 3 bases, J lost 3 bases, and 1 base stayed unmatched. The CDR3 sequence: CASSEGQPNEKLFF. Written as DNA, the CDR3 is TGTGCCAGCAGTGAGGGACAGCCTAATGAAAAACTGTTTTTT.

The rearrangement links TRBV30 to TRBJ1-1; no firm D call. Germline V gene sequence: CDR1 GTSNPN, CDR2 SVGIG (reference sequence). The CDR3 loop spans 13 amino acids. The V end lost 3 bases, the J end lost 1 base, and 9 bases lay between the germline ends. Here the CDR3 DNA reads TGTGCCTGGAGGATAACAGAGAACACTGAAGCTTTCTTT. Translation gives CAWRITENTEAFF.

The sample holds one count of this clone. The chain is built from TRBV18 and TRBJ1-3; unclear D gene. Germline loops: CDR1 KGHSH, CDR2 LQKENI. The CDR3 is made up of 15 amino acids. V shed 4 bases and J shed 1 base, with 11 bases lying between them. The CDR3 is CASSRAGRSGNTIYF. CDR3 coding DNA: TGTGCCAGCTCACGGGCAGGTCGATCTGGAAACACCATATATTTT.

The chain has TRBV6-6 and TRBJ2-3; perhaps TRBD2 as D (5 bases). The CDR3 totals 15 residues. V gave up 0 bases and J gave up 6 bases, with 13 bases separating them. CDR1 and CDR2 from the germline V gene are MNHNY and SVGAGI (reference sequence). CDR3 region: CASSYSSVSGDTQYF. The DNA for the CDR3 is TGTGCCAGCAGTTACTCAAGTGTCTCGGGGGATACGCAGTATTTT.

The chain has TRBV18 and TRBJ2-2; D is perhaps TRBD1 or TRBD2 (5 bases each). The V and J ends lost 2 bases and 5 bases respectively, with 12 bases between them. Germline V CDR1 and CDR2: KGHSH, LQKENI. There are 15 residues in the CDR3. The CDR3 coding sequence is TGTGCCAGCTCACCAGCCGGGGCGGGTACCGGGGAGCTGTTTTTT. Amino acids: CASSPAGAGTGELFF.

V is TRBV18 and J is TRBJ1-2, with a weak D call TRBD1 (5 bases). Deletions cut 2 bases from V and 7 bases from J, with 11 bases between. Germline CDR1 KGHSH, CDR2 LQKENI. The CDR3 has 13 residues. This CDR3 reads CASSPGTSSGYTF. As DNA, the CDR3 is TGTGCCAGCTCACCAGGGACGTCCTCTGGCTACACCTTC. Full variable domain (missing parts from reference TRBV18 and TRBJ1-2): NAGVMQNPRHLVRRRGQEARLRCSPMKGHSHVYWYRQLPEEGLKFMVYLQKENIIDESGMPKERFSAEFPKEGPSILRIQQVVRGDSAAYFCASSPGTSSGYTFGSGTRLTVV.

The rearrangement uses TRBV30 and TRBJ2-5, with 7 bases identical to TRBD2. J lost 1 base, V lost 7 bases, and 6 bases had no gene match. The CDR3 totals 13 residues. Germline V CDR1 and CDR2: GTSNPN, SVGIG (reference sequence). The CDR3 loop reads CASSGGTQETQYF. CDR3 DNA: TGTGCCTCCTCCGGGGGGACCCAAGAGACCCAGTACTTC.

The chain combines TRBV11-3 with TRBJ2-2; 9 bases map to TRBD1. J gave up 5 bases and V 3 bases, and 7 bases lay outside the gene matches. The CDR3 contains 16 residues. Looked up from germline, CDR1 is SGHNT and CDR2 is YENEEA. CDR3 nucleotide sequence: TGTGCCAGCAGCTTCGGGACAGGGAAGGGTACCGGGGAGCTGTTTTTT. Translation gives CASSFGTGKGTGELFF.

J is TRBJ2-3 and V is TRBV7-8; the D gene is possibly TRBD2 (5 bases). The germline V and J ends were trimmed by 1 base and 7 bases, with 15 bases remaining between them. From germline, CDR1 is SGHVS and CDR2 FQNEAQ. The CDR3 is made up of 15 amino acids. CDR3 in DNA: TGTGCCAGCAGCTTAGTAAGCGGATCCGGGTATACGCAGTATTTT. Protein sequence: CASSLVSGSGYTQYF.

The chain combines TRBV5-1 with TRBJ2-7; D is uncertain. V was clipped by 4 bases and J by 5 bases, with 10 bases between them. Germline CDR1 reads SGHRS; CDR2 reads YFSETQ. This CDR3 is 12 amino acids long. The CDR3 protein is CASSSNNDEQYF. The CDR3 DNA reads as TGCGCCAGCAGCAGTAACAACGACGAGCAGTACTTC.